This T cell receptor beta chain came from a study of blood T cell repertoires in COVID-19. The V gene's germline CDR1 is SNHLY and CDR2 FYNNEI. The V end lost 7 bases, the J end lost 5 bases, and 11 bases lay between the germline ends. CDR3 length equals 12 residues. Method: immunoSEQ multiplex PCR; TCRdb's copy keeps in-frame clones and lacks some. Of roughly 120,000 clones in the sample, around 88% were seen once. This clonotype was obtained from a woman in her forties or fifties with active or convalescent COVID-19. The chain joins TRBV2 to TRBJ2-5, with D possibly matching TRBD1 (7 bases). Sequencing was done on a sample of peripheral blood. The CDR3: CASIAGGETQYF. The CDR3 nucleotides read TGTGCCAGCATCGCAGGGGGGGAGACCCAGTACTTC.